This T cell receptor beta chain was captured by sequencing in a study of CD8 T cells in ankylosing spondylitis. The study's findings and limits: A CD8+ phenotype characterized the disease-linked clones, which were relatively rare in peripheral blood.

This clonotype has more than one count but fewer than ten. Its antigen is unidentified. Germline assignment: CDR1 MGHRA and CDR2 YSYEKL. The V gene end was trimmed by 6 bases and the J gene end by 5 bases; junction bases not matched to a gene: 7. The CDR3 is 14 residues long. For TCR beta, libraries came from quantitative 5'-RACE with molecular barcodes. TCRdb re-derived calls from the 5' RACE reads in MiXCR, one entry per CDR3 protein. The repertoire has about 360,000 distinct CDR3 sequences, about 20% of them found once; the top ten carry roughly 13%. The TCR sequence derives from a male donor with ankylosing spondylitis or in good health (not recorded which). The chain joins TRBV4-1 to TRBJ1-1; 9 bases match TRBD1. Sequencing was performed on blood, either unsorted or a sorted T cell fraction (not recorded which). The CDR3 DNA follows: TGCGCCAGCAGACTTGACAGGGGGGAGACTGAAGCTTTCTTT. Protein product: CASRLDRGETEAFF.